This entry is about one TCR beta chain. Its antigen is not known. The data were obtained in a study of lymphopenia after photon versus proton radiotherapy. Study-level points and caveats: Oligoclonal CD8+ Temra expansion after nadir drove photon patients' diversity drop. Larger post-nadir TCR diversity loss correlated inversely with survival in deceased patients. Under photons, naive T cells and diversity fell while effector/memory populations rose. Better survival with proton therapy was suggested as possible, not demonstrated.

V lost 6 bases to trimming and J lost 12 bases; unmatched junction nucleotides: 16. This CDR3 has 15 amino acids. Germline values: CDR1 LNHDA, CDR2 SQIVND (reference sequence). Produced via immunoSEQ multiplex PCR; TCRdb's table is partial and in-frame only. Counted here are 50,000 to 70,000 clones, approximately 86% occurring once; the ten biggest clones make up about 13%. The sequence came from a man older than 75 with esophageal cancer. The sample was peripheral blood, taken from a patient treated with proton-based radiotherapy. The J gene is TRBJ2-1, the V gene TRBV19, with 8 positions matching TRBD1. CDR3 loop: CASRGAGQDHAPQFF. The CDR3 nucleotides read TGTGCCAGTAGAGGGGCGGGACAGGACCATGCCCCGCAGTTCTTC.